This TCR beta chain was found in a study of cytomegalovirus exposure and HLA in healthy donors. Study-wide results and limits: About 180 TCR beta chains were listed as cytomegalovirus-associated.

Primers included in the PCR were 60 Vbeta and 13 Jbeta primers. Data came from immunoSEQ multiplex PCR; TCRdb stores just in-frame clones and leaves some out. The data show just over 200,000 clones, about two thirds seen once. The V gene lost 0 bases and the J gene lost 11 bases, with 13 bases spanning the gap. CDR1 and CDR2 (germline): SGHRS, YFSETQ. This CDR3 comprises 13 residues. To note about this clone: Its antigen is undetermined.

The sequenced sample was PBMCs. The TCR sequence derives from a man aged 40-55 years in good health and CMV-seropositive. The chain is built from TRBV5-1 and TRBJ2-3, with D maybe TRBD2 (6 bases). The CDR3: CASSLEGPGVQYF. CDR3 DNA: TGCGCCAGCAGCTTGGAGGGACCGGGGGTGCAGTATTTT.